A selection of T cell receptor beta chains follows, all from one sample in a study of siplizumab effects on memory and regulatory T cells. Clones were read by immunoSEQ multiplex PCR, and TCRdb kept only the in-frame ones, dropping some. Among 100,000 to 110,000 clones, approximately 92% were seen once, and the ten largest hold 0.15%. Sequencing was carried out using CD4+ T cells sorted from blood. The receptors originated from a human donor in good health. Each CDR3 is given with its conserved first and last residue. D genes are given only for firm matches. Clone size is stated in some rows and not others, as once, few, many or a class when expanded.

V gene,CDR3 length,D gene,clone size,J gene,CDR3 protein,CDR3 DNA
TRBV1,16,.,.,TRBJ2-7,CTSSQDWPKGPYEQYF,TGCACCAGCAGCCAAGATTGGCCGAAGGGGCCCTACGAGCAGTACTTC
TRBV6-6,14,.,.,TRBJ1-1,CASTRPGRSTEAFF,TGTGCCAGCACCCGGCCCGGACGCAGCACTGAAGCTTTCTTT
TRBV28,15,TRBD1,.,TRBJ2-2,CASIKGQGVTGELFF,TGTGCCAGCATCAAGGGACAGGGAGTCACCGGGGAGCTGTTTTTT
TRBV19,13,TRBD1,.,TRBJ1-2,CASRSDRGQGYTF,TGTGCCAGTAGGTCGGACAGGGGGCAAGGCTACACCTTC
TRBV6-6,15,.,.,TRBJ1-3,CASSYWGQSGNTIYF,TGTGCCAGCAGTTACTGGGGACAATCAGGAAACACCATATATTTT
TRBV7-3,13,.,.,TRBJ1-1,CASSPHPNTEAFF,TGTGCCAGCAGCCCCCACCCGAACACTGAAGCTTTCTTT
TRBV5-4,16,.,.,TRBJ1-3,CASSLGGPLTGNTIYF,TGTGCCAGCAGCCTAGGGGGTCCTCTCACTGGAAACACCATATATTTT
TRBV19,13,.,.,TRBJ1-5,CASSIRGDQPQHF,TGTGCCAGTAGTATCAGGGGAGATCAGCCCCAGCATTTT
TRBV30,12,.,.,TRBJ1-2,CAWSVLGGGYTF,TGTGCCTGGAGTGTATTAGGGGGAGGCTACACCTTC
TRBV19,16,.,.,TRBJ1-1,CASSNHISLEGTEAFF,TGTGCCAGTAGTAACCATATTTCGCTGGAGGGGACTGAAGCTTTCTTT
TRBV10-3,12,.,.,TRBJ2-7,CAISENVLEQYF,TGTGCCATCAGTGAGAACGTCTTGGAGCAGTACTTC
TRBV15,14,TRBD1,.,TRBJ2-5,CATSTGTGMETQYF,TGTGCCACCAGCACAGGGACAGGGATGGAGACCCAGTACTTC
TRBV15,15,.,.,TRBJ1-3,CATSRVGGSGNTIYF,TGTGCCACCAGCAGAGTGGGCGGCTCTGGAAACACCATATATTTT
TRBV5-8,15,.,.,TRBJ2-2,CASSFGGWEAGELFF,TGTGCCAGCAGCTTCGGAGGGTGGGAGGCCGGGGAGCTGTTTTTT
TRBV5-1,14,TRBD1,.,TRBJ1-4,CASSLGQGNEKLFF,TGCGCCAGCAGCTTGGGACAGGGAAATGAAAAACTGTTTTTT
TRBV27,15,.,.,TRBJ1-2,CASSRGTDKAGGYTF,TGTGCCAGCAGTCGGGGGACGGATAAGGCGGGAGGCTACACCTTC
TRBV28,18,TRBD1,once,TRBJ1-3,CASSHWGGRQGRENTIYF,TGTGCCAGCAGCCACTGGGGAGGTCGACAGGGAAGAGAAAACACCATATATTTT
TRBV28,14,TRBD1,.,TRBJ2-7,CASSLLLGTDEQYF,TGTGCCAGCAGTTTATTACTCGGGACAGACGAGCAGTACTTC
TRBV4-1,14,.,once,TRBJ1-1,CASSQARMNTEAFF,TGCGCCAGCAGCCAAGCCCGGATGAACACTGAAGCTTTCTTT
TRBV7-2,13,.,.,TRBJ1-2,CASSQPSTRGYTF,TGTGCCAGCAGCCAACCATCCACGCGAGGCTACACCTTC
TRBV9,15,.,.,TRBJ1-3,CASSPYRASGNTIYF,TGTGCCAGCAGCCCCTACAGGGCCTCTGGAAACACCATATATTTT
TRBV7-3,12,.,.,TRBJ2-3,CASSSGSDTQYF,TGTGCCAGCAGCTCAGGATCAGATACGCAGTATTTT
TRBV7-2,17,TRBD2,.,TRBJ2-1,CASSPGLAGGPYNEQFF,TGTGCCAGCAGCCCAGGACTAGCGGGGGGGCCCTACAATGAGCAGTTCTTC
TRBV7-8,11,.,once,TRBJ2-7,CASSLNYEQYF,TGTGCCAGCAGCTTAAACTACGAGCAGTACTTC
TRBV28,13,.,.,TRBJ1-6,CASSSYQNSPLHF,TGTGCCAGCAGCTCGTACCAAAATTCACCCCTCCACTTT
TRBV7-6,14,TRBD1,.,TRBJ1-3,CASSPGQWSSTIYF,TGTGCCAGCAGCCCGGGACAGTGGAGTAGCACCATATATTTT
TRBV11-3,15,.,.,TRBJ2-3,CASSLKGSSTDTQYF,TGTGCCAGCAGCTTAAAGGGGTCTAGCACAGATACGCAGTATTTT
TRBV7-6,16,.,.,TRBJ1-5,CASSLAQGPINQPQHF,TGTGCCAGCAGCTTAGCGCAGGGACCCATCAATCAGCCCCAGCATTTT
TRBV11-2,16,.,.,TRBJ1-1,CASSSLVGAVNTEAFF,TGTGCCAGCAGCTCGCTCGTGGGGGCAGTGAACACTGAAGCTTTCTTT
TRBV19,14,.,.,TRBJ2-3,CASSRVLGVDTQYF,TGTGCCAGTAGTAGGGTCCTAGGGGTGGATACGCAGTATTTT
TRBV4-1,18,TRBD1,.,TRBJ2-5,CASSQGWGPGQGQGTQYF,TGCGCCAGCAGCCAAGGGTGGGGCCCGGGACAGGGACAAGGGACCCAGTACTTC
TRBV2,15,.,.,TRBJ1-2,CASSEIEDSNLGYTF,TGTGCCAGCAGTGAAATTGAGGACAGCAATCTCGGCTACACCTTC
TRBV27,14,.,.,TRBJ1-1,CASRLRSPNTEAFF,TGTGCCAGCAGGCTGAGAAGTCCGAACACTGAAGCTTTCTTT
TRBV10-3,13,TRBD1,.,TRBJ2-7,CAIWDRDLYEQYF,TGTGCCATATGGGACAGGGATCTCTACGAGCAGTACTTC
TRBV10-3,12,.,.,TRBJ2-3,CAISESDDTQYF,TGTGCCATCAGTGAGTCTGACGATACGCAGTATTTT
TRBV19,17,.,.,TRBJ1-3,CASRSGRGLSSGNTIYF,TGTGCCAGTCGATCTGGGCGAGGGCTCAGCTCTGGAAACACCATATATTTT
TRBV11-1,13,.,.,TRBJ2-7,CASSLMPERQQYF,TGTGCCAGCAGCCTGATGCCGGAGCGGCAGCAGTACTTC
TRBV30,13,.,few,TRBJ1-1,CAWSEQVNTEAFF,TGTGCCTGGAGTGAACAGGTGAACACTGAAGCTTTCTTT
TRBV5-4,14,.,few,TRBJ2-7,CASSTMSRTYEQYF,TGTGCCAGCAGCACGATGTCCAGAACCTACGAGCAGTACTTC
TRBV28,13,.,.,TRBJ2-7,CASSYGISYEQYF,TGTGCCAGCAGTTACGGGATTTCCTACGAGCAGTACTTC
TRBV7-2,13,.,.,TRBJ2-5,CASSLGGQETQYF,TGTGCCAGCAGCTTGGGCGGGCAAGAGACCCAGTACTTC
TRBV30,14,.,.,TRBJ1-3,CAWTVGLAGNTIYF,TGTGCCTGGACTGTGGGGCTAGCTGGAAACACCATATATTTT
TRBV30,13,TRBD1,.,TRBJ1-5,CAWGTGASQPQHF,TGTGCCTGGGGGACAGGGGCTAGTCAGCCCCAGCATTTT
TRBV4-2,16,TRBD2,.,TRBJ2-1,CASSQGAGGAPKEQFF,TGTGCCAGCAGCCAAGGGGCCGGGGGGGCCCCAAAGGAGCAGTTCTTC
TRBV28,17,TRBD2,.,TRBJ2-3,CASSLPQTSVHTDTQYF,TGTGCCAGCAGTTTACCCCAGACTAGCGTACACACAGATACGCAGTATTTT
TRBV29-1,13,.,few,TRBJ1-2,CSVDQAGRDGYTF,TGCAGCGTTGATCAGGCAGGGCGGGATGGCTACACCTTC
TRBV29-1,14,.,.,TRBJ2-7,CSVSGTRSSYEQYF,TGCAGCGTCTCTGGGACCCGTAGCTCCTACGAGCAGTACTTC
TRBV18,14,.,.,TRBJ1-6,CASSPERVNSPLHF,TGTGCCAGCTCACCGGAGAGAGTGAATTCACCCCTCCACTTT
TRBV27,14,TRBD1,.,TRBJ2-3,CASRATGGTDTQYF,TGTGCCAGCAGGGCGACAGGGGGCACAGATACGCAGTATTTT
TRBV2,11,.,.,TRBJ1-1,CASNGNTEAFF,TGTGCCAGCAACGGGAACACTGAAGCTTTCTTT
TRBV9,15,.,.,TRBJ2-7,CASSGGGALSYEQYF,TGTGCCAGCAGCGGGGGTGGGGCGCTCTCCTACGAGCAGTACTTC
TRBV7-2,15,.,.,TRBJ1-2,CASSLEEGRGYGYTF,TGTGCCAGCAGCTTAGAAGAGGGGCGCGGCTATGGCTACACCTTC
TRBV6-6,13,.,.,TRBJ1-1,CASSPYSGTEAFF,TGTGCCAGCAGTCCGTATAGCGGGACTGAAGCTTTCTTT
TRBV10-3,14,TRBD1,.,TRBJ1-1,CAISPDRGHTEAFF,TGTGCCATCAGCCCGGACAGGGGGCACACTGAAGCTTTCTTT
TRBV7-2,18,TRBD1,.,TRBJ1-3,CASSLAATGALGGNTIYF,TGTGCCAGCAGCTTAGCTGCGACAGGGGCTCTAGGTGGAAACACCATATATTTT
TRBV9,18,.,.,TRBJ2-2,CASSVVLRQPGRTGELFF,TGTGCCAGCAGCGTAGTGTTACGACAGCCCGGAAGGACCGGGGAGCTGTTTTTT